Each of the 9 T cell receptor beta chains below was sequenced from the same sample in a study of blood T cell repertoires in COVID-19. The data were produced by immunoSEQ multiplex PCR, yet TCRdb's version contains in-frame clones alone and is incomplete. The sample lists about 250,000 clones; about 90% were seen once. Material: PBMCs or T cells enriched from blood (not recorded which). The receptors shown here come from a woman in her late teens or twenties who had recovered from COVID-19.

This clone was detected once. The chain is built from TRBV2 and TRBJ2-7, with 8 bases aligning to TRBD2. The CDR3 runs 16 residues. Per germline, CDR1 SNHLY and CDR2 FYNNEI. J lost 6 bases, V lost 0 bases, and 10 bases had no gene match. The CDR3 nucleotides read TGTGCCAGCAGTGAAGCGCTTGCGGGAGGCACCCTCGAGCAGTACTTC. This encodes CASSEALAGGTLEQYF.

This sequence joins TRBV10-3 and TRBJ2-5; 11 bases fit TRBD2. The germline CDR1 and CDR2 sequences are ENHRY and SYGVKD. The CDR3 spans 16 residues. V shed 5 bases and J 2 bases; nucleotides not matched to a gene: 7. DNA for the CDR3: TGTGCCATCAGTCCCGTGACTAGCGGGGCTCAAGAGACCCAGTACTTC. Translation: CAISPVTSGAQETQYF.

The chain recombines TRBV24-1 with TRBJ2-3; the match to TRBD2 covers 7 bases. The CDR3 totals 15 residues. The V segment lost 6 bases and the J segment 0 bases; nucleotides outside the gene matches: 5. Germline V gene data show CDR1 as KGHDR and CDR2 as SFDVKD. DNA of the CDR3: TGTGCCACCAGTCAGTCTAGCGGAAGCACAGATACGCAGTATTTT. It translates to CATSQSSGSTDTQYF.

The gene calls are TRBV29-1 and TRBJ1-1; no firm D call. The CDR3 runs to 13 residues. V was cut by 5 bases and J by 3 bases, with 13 bases left in between. Looked up from germline, CDR1 is SQVTM and CDR2 is ANQGSEA. In nucleotides, the CDR3 is TGCAGCGTTTGGCTATCCGGGGACACTGAAGCTTTCTTT. This gives the protein CSVWLSGDTEAFF.

The gene calls are TRBV9 and TRBJ1-4; the D is unclear. Trimming removed 0 bases at V and 2 bases at J, with 8 bases between. Germline-derived CDR1 and CDR2 are SGDLS and YYNGEE. The CDR3 length is 15 residues. The CDR3 DNA is TGTGCCAGCAGCGTAGGAGGGTCCACTAATGAAAAACTGTTTTTT. Amino acids: CASSVGGSTNEKLFF.

This clone has just one count. CDR3 sequence: CASSPGTGNPLGGYTF. Written as DNA, the CDR3 is TGTGCCAGCAGCCCCGGGACAGGGAACCCTCTGGGTGGCTACACCTTC. This chain links TRBV9 with TRBJ1-2; TRBD1 matches at 9 bases. V was pared by 4 bases and J by 7 bases, with 14 bases of the junction left unmatched. Germline V gives CDR1 SGDLS, CDR2 YYNGEE. The CDR3 spans 16 residues.

The CDR3 loop is CATSELTSGPPSTYNEQFF. The CDR3 DNA reads as TGTGCCACCAGTGAACTGACTAGCGGGCCGCCTAGTACCTACAATGAGCAGTTCTTC. V gene TRBV24-1 combines with J gene TRBJ2-1; 10 bases match TRBD2. CDR1 is KGHDR and CDR2 is SFDVKD in the germline V gene. V dropped 4 bases and J dropped 2; count of bases not matched to a gene: 13. This CDR3 is 19 amino acids long.

The J gene is TRBJ2-2, the V gene TRBV11-3; D is uncertain. The CDR3 runs to 15 residues. CDR1 and CDR2 (germline): SGHNT, YENEEA. V was cut by 1 base and J by 6 bases, with 12 bases left in between. CDR3: CASSLGVHRAGELFF. DNA of the CDR3: TGTGCCAGCAGCTTAGGAGTCCATCGGGCCGGGGAGCTGTTTTTT.

This chain joins TRBV25-1 and TRBJ1-1; a possible D gene is TRBD1 (5 bases). Trimming shortened V by 4 bases and J by 4 bases, and 16 bases separated the two germline ends. The germline CDR1 and CDR2 sequences are MGHDK and SYGVNS. The CDR3 length is 15 residues. CDR3 sequence: CASSVGAALLTEAFF. For the CDR3, the DNA is TGTGCCAGCAGTGTAGGGGCGGCTTTGCTCACTGAAGCTTTCTTT.